This paragraph reports one T cell receptor beta chain. The V gene end was trimmed by 2 bases and the J gene end by 5 bases; junction bases not matched to a gene: 18. The germline V gene has CDR1 MNHEY and CDR2 SVGEGT. The CDR3 extends over 20 amino acids. This sample is drawn from a study of blood T cell repertoires in COVID-19. Looking at the study overall: Nucleic acid was either cDNA or gDNA, and it came from T cells, B-cell-depleted T cells, or PBMCs.

Profiling relied on immunoSEQ multiplex PCR, and the TCRdb table lists in-frame clones only, not all of them. The table records over 100,000 clones, 65% to 85% of them present only once. This chain joins TRBV6-2 or TRBV6-3 and TRBJ1-1; 12 bases are a match to TRBD1. The receptor comes from a woman in her sixties or seventies with acute or convalescent COVID-19. Sequencing was done on a sample of peripheral blood. In nucleotides, the CDR3 is TGTGCCAGCAGTTACCGGGACAGGGGGCCGGGGGTTCCTGTGAGGACTGAAGCTTTCTTT. Amino acid sequence: CASSYRDRGPGVPVRTEAFF.